These T cell receptor beta chains were read from a single sample in a study of glioma-infiltrating T cells after dendritic cell vaccination. The repertoire was sequenced with immunoSEQ multiplex PCR; TCRdb's copy has only in-frame clones and lacks some. The sample holds 93,000 or so clones, 79% seen once. This sample comprised blood, obtained before dendritic cell vaccination. These receptors all stem from a human donor with glioblastoma. Each CDR3 is given with its conserved first and last residue. The order of the fields is CDR3 DNA, CDR3 protein, D gene, clone size, V gene, J gene. The D gene is left open where the match is weak. Some rows mark clone size as missing; the rest say once, few, many or name a class of expanded clone.

cdr3_nt: TGTGCCAGCAGCTTGGGTCGACAGTTCTCCTACGAGCAGTACTTC
cdr3_aa: CASSLGRQFSYEQYF
d_call: NA
clone_size: NA
v_call: TRBV11-1
j_call: TRBJ2-7

cdr3_nt: TGTGCCAGCACAGTGTGGAGGGGGGGGATACACAATGAGCAGTTCTTC
cdr3_aa: CASTVWRGGIHNEQFF
d_call: NA
clone_size: NA
v_call: TRBV27
j_call: TRBJ2-1

cdr3_nt: TGTGCCAGCACCCAGGGTGTCAAGCAGTACTTC
cdr3_aa: CASTQGVKQYF
d_call: NA
clone_size: NA
v_call: TRBV6-5
j_call: TRBJ2-7

cdr3_nt: TGCAGCGTAACTAGCGGGGGGGCGGTCACAGATACGCAGTATTTT
cdr3_aa: CSVTSGGAVTDTQYF
d_call: TRBD2
clone_size: few
v_call: TRBV29-1
j_call: TRBJ2-3

cdr3_nt: TGTGCCGGCAGCGGCCGGGACAGGGATAGCTATGGCTACACCTTC
cdr3_aa: CAGSGRDRDSYGYTF
d_call: TRBD1
clone_size: once
v_call: TRBV5-4
j_call: TRBJ1-2

cdr3_nt: TGTGCCAGCAGTGTCAAGTCTAGGGGGAGTCTCGATTACGAGCAGTACTTC
cdr3_aa: CASSVKSRGSLDYEQYF
d_call: NA
clone_size: few
v_call: TRBV28
j_call: TRBJ2-7

cdr3_nt: TGTGCCAGCAGCTTACTAGCGGGGTCGGTGGATACGCAGTATTTT
cdr3_aa: CASSLLAGSVDTQYF
d_call: TRBD2
clone_size: few
v_call: TRBV7-3
j_call: TRBJ2-3

cdr3_nt: TGTGCCAGCAGTTATTCGACAGGGAGTGGCTACACCTTC
cdr3_aa: CASSYSTGSGYTF
d_call: TRBD1
clone_size: NA
v_call: TRBV6-6
j_call: TRBJ1-2

cdr3_nt: TGTGCCAGCGGGAGATCGGGTGAAGCTTTCTTT
cdr3_aa: CASGRSGEAFF
d_call: NA
clone_size: NA
v_call: TRBV25-1
j_call: TRBJ1-1

cdr3_nt: TGTGCCAGCAGTAGTACAGGGTGGTCCTACAATGAGCAGTTCTTC
cdr3_aa: CASSSTGWSYNEQFF
d_call: NA
clone_size: NA
v_call: TRBV6-5
j_call: TRBJ2-1

cdr3_nt: TGTGCCAGCAGTTCCTGGCGGGAATTACCCGGGGAGCTGTTTTTT
cdr3_aa: CASSSWRELPGELFF
d_call: NA
clone_size: NA
v_call: TRBV28
j_call: TRBJ2-2

cdr3_nt: TGTGCCTCCCTGGGGACAGGCTACGAGCAGTACTTC
cdr3_aa: CASLGTGYEQYF
d_call: TRBD1
clone_size: NA
v_call: TRBV28
j_call: TRBJ2-7

cdr3_nt: TGTGCCTGGAGGCGGGGGGGAGGCTACACCTTC
cdr3_aa: CAWRRGGGYTF
d_call: NA
clone_size: few
v_call: TRBV30
j_call: TRBJ1-2

cdr3_nt: TGTGCCACCTCACCACGCGGGGGTCCACTGTCCTATGGCTACACCTTC
cdr3_aa: CATSPRGGPLSYGYTF
d_call: NA
clone_size: NA
v_call: TRBV15
j_call: TRBJ1-2

cdr3_nt: TGTGCCAGTAGTCCCCGACAGGCGTTGGACACCATATATTTT
cdr3_aa: CASSPRQALDTIYF
d_call: NA
clone_size: NA
v_call: TRBV19
j_call: TRBJ1-3

cdr3_nt: TGTGCCTGGAGTGCCAGTTACGAGCAGTACTTC
cdr3_aa: CAWSASYEQYF
d_call: NA
clone_size: NA
v_call: TRBV30
j_call: TRBJ2-7

cdr3_nt: TGTGCCAGCAGCTCAATGGAGACCCAGTACTTC
cdr3_aa: CASSSMETQYF
d_call: NA
clone_size: NA
v_call: TRBV14
j_call: TRBJ2-5

cdr3_nt: TGTGCCAGCAGCTTGGCCGGGACTCCAGGGATCTATGGCTACACCTTC
cdr3_aa: CASSLAGTPGIYGYTF
d_call: NA
clone_size: NA
v_call: TRBV5-4
j_call: TRBJ1-2

cdr3_nt: TGTGCCAGCAGGGCGGGACTGACATCCTACGAGCAGTACTTC
cdr3_aa: CASRAGLTSYEQYF
d_call: NA
clone_size: NA
v_call: TRBV6-1
j_call: TRBJ2-7

cdr3_nt: TGTGCCAGCAGCTCTAAATCGTCACTAGCGGGGGGGCCTGGCAATGAGCAGTTCTTC
cdr3_aa: CASSSKSSLAGGPGNEQFF
d_call: TRBD2
clone_size: once
v_call: TRBV9
j_call: TRBJ2-1

cdr3_nt: TGTGCCAGCAGCCCTACTAGCGGGGTTAGCACAGATACGCAGTATTTT
cdr3_aa: CASSPTSGVSTDTQYF
d_call: TRBD2
clone_size: NA
v_call: TRBV11-2
j_call: TRBJ2-3

cdr3_nt: TGTGCCAGCAGCTTCCGGGACAGGGGCATCTACGAGCAGTACTTC
cdr3_aa: CASSFRDRGIYEQYF
d_call: TRBD1
clone_size: NA
v_call: TRBV28
j_call: TRBJ2-7

cdr3_nt: TGTGCCATGCGGCCTGATTTCTCTGGAAACACCATATATTTT
cdr3_aa: CAMRPDFSGNTIYF
d_call: NA
clone_size: NA
v_call: TRBV6-1
j_call: TRBJ1-3

cdr3_nt: TGCGCCAGCACCCCTCGCGGGGGTACCCTCTCCTACGAGCAGTACTTC
cdr3_aa: CASTPRGGTLSYEQYF
d_call: TRBD2
clone_size: NA
v_call: TRBV5-1
j_call: TRBJ2-7

cdr3_nt: TGTGCCAGTAGTACTACAGGGGGCGGCTGGACCGGGGAGCTGTTTTTT
cdr3_aa: CASSTTGGGWTGELFF
d_call: TRBD1
clone_size: few
v_call: TRBV19
j_call: TRBJ2-2

cdr3_nt: TGTGCCGTTCGGGGCGGGACTACTATCTACGAGCAGTACTTC
cdr3_aa: CAVRGGTTIYEQYF
d_call: TRBD2
clone_size: NA
v_call: TRBV6-1
j_call: TRBJ2-7

cdr3_nt: TGTGCCAGCAGCTTAGACTCTCCCGGGACAGGGGGCCTAGATACGCAGTATTTT
cdr3_aa: CASSLDSPGTGGLDTQYF
d_call: TRBD1
clone_size: few
v_call: TRBV11-3
j_call: TRBJ2-3

cdr3_nt: TGTGCCATCAGCGGGAGCCTGAACACCGGGGAGCTGTTTTTT
cdr3_aa: CAISGSLNTGELFF
d_call: NA
clone_size: few
v_call: TRBV10-3
j_call: TRBJ2-2

cdr3_nt: TGTGCCAGCAGGGCCGGGACAGGGGACTATGGCTACACCTTC
cdr3_aa: CASRAGTGDYGYTF
d_call: TRBD1
clone_size: NA
v_call: TRBV5-4
j_call: TRBJ1-2

cdr3_nt: TGCGCCAGCAGAGGACAGGGAGGGTGGAATCAGCCCCAGCATTTT
cdr3_aa: CASRGQGGWNQPQHF
d_call: TRBD1
clone_size: NA
v_call: TRBV10-2
j_call: TRBJ1-5

cdr3_nt: TGCGCCAGCAGCTTGGGTCAGGGTAGCAATCAGCCCCAGCATTTT
cdr3_aa: CASSLGQGSNQPQHF
d_call: NA
clone_size: NA
v_call: TRBV5-1
j_call: TRBJ1-5

cdr3_nt: TGCAGCGTTGCTGACGGGAGGGCCTACGAGCAGTACTTC
cdr3_aa: CSVADGRAYEQYF
d_call: TRBD2
clone_size: NA
v_call: TRBV29-1
j_call: TRBJ2-7

cdr3_nt: TGTGCCAGCAGCTTAACCCTAGCGGGGGTTCGGGAGCAGTTCTTC
cdr3_aa: CASSLTLAGVREQFF
d_call: TRBD2
clone_size: once
v_call: TRBV7-9
j_call: TRBJ2-1

cdr3_nt: TGCAGTGCTAGGAGTAATTCACCCCTCCACTTT
cdr3_aa: CSARSNSPLHF
d_call: NA
clone_size: few
v_call: TRBV20-1
j_call: TRBJ1-6

cdr3_nt: TGTGCCTGGAGTCGGGGTCTCAATCAGCCCCAGCATTTT
cdr3_aa: CAWSRGLNQPQHF
d_call: NA
clone_size: NA
v_call: TRBV30
j_call: TRBJ1-5

cdr3_nt: TGCGCCAGCAGAGAGTCCTCCTACAATGAGCAGTTCTTC
cdr3_aa: CASRESSYNEQFF
d_call: NA
clone_size: NA
v_call: TRBV5-1
j_call: TRBJ2-1

cdr3_nt: TGTGCCAGCAGCCCTAGGGTGGGGACAGACGCTTTCTTT
cdr3_aa: CASSPRVGTDAFF
d_call: TRBD1
clone_size: few
v_call: TRBV7-2
j_call: TRBJ1-1

cdr3_nt: TGTGCCACCAGCAGATCCGGGACAGGCGTTCGGTACTTC
cdr3_aa: CATSRSGTGVRYF
d_call: TRBD1
clone_size: once
v_call: TRBV15
j_call: TRBJ2-7

cdr3_nt: TGTGCCAGCAGCCGAGGGGGAGCGGGAAGAGAGCAGTTCTTC
cdr3_aa: CASSRGGAGREQFF
d_call: NA
clone_size: NA
v_call: TRBV7-9
j_call: TRBJ2-1

cdr3_nt: TGCGCCAGCAGCTTATCGGACAGTCAGGATACGCAGTATTTT
cdr3_aa: CASSLSDSQDTQYF
d_call: NA
clone_size: NA
v_call: TRBV5-1
j_call: TRBJ2-3

cdr3_nt: TGTGCCAGCTCACCAAGCGAGGCCTTGAGCACTGAAGCTTTCTTT
cdr3_aa: CASSPSEALSTEAFF
d_call: NA
clone_size: NA
v_call: TRBV18
j_call: TRBJ1-1

cdr3_nt: TGTGCCAGCAGCTTGAAACAGGGCCATGGCTACACCTTC
cdr3_aa: CASSLKQGHGYTF
d_call: NA
clone_size: NA
v_call: TRBV7-2
j_call: TRBJ1-2